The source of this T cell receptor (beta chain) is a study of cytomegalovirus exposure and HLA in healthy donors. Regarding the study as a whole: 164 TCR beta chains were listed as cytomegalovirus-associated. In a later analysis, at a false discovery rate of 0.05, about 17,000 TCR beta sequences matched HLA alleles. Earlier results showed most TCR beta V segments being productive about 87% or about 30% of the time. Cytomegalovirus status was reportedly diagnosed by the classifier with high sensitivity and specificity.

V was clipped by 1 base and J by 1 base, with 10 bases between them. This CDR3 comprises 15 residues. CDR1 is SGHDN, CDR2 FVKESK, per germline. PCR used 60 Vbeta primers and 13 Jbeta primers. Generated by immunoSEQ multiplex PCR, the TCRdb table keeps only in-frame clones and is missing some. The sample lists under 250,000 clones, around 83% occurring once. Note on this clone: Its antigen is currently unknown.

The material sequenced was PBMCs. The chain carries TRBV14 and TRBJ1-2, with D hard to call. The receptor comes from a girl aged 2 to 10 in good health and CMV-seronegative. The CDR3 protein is CASSQGRHDNYGYTF. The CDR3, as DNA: TGTGCCAGCAGCCAAGGCAGACACGATAACTATGGCTACACCTTC. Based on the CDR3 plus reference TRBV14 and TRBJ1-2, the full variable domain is EAGVTQFPSHSVIEKGQTVTLRCDPISGHDNLYWYRRVMGKEIKFLLHFVKESKQDESGMPNNRFLAERTGGTYSTLKVQPAELEDSGVYFCASSQGRHDNYGYTFGSGTRLTVV.